This entry lists 12 T cell receptor beta chains sequenced from one sample in a study of cytotoxic CD8 clonotypes in ibrutinib-treated CLL. TCRdb's table, derived via immunoSEQ multiplex PCR, lists solely in-frame clones and lacks some. Among about 200,000 clones listed, roughly 72% were seen once. The sample in question was PBMCs, obtained after 24 months of ibrutinib treatment. These receptor sequences come from a human donor with chronic lymphocytic leukemia.

The V gene is TRBV4-1, the J gene TRBJ2-1; 13 positions agree with TRBD2. The CDR3 loop spans 19 amino acids. The V gene's germline CDR1 is MGHRA and CDR2 YSYEKL. V was clipped by 1 base and J by 8 bases; unmatched bases: 14. CDR3 loop: CASSQVPFTGTSGIYEQFF. For the CDR3, the DNA is TGCGCCAGCAGCCAAGTCCCTTTTACCGGGACTAGCGGGATCTATGAGCAGTTCTTC.

This clone has a handful of counts. J is TRBJ2-3 and V is TRBV2; 8 nucleotides agree with TRBD2. The CDR3 contains 18 residues. Germline V gene data show CDR1 as SNHLY and CDR2 as FYNNEI. Trimming removed 8 bases from V and 0 bases from J; junction bases left unmatched: 16. This CDR3 reads CASLMGLAGSHSTDTQYF. CDR3 nucleotides: TGTGCCAGCCTCATGGGGCTAGCGGGTTCCCATAGCACAGATACGCAGTATTTT.

This clone turned up a few times. The junction departs from the called germline gene at one end, perhaps through a read error. The chain is built from TRBV4-3 and TRBJ1-1; D unclear. This CDR3 spans 11 amino acids. The germline V gene has CDR1 LGHNA and CDR2 YSLEER. The CDR3 DNA is TGCGCCAGCAGCCAAGAGATGTCAGTAATCTTT. This translates into CASSQEMSVIF.

CDR3 region: CASSYGLAGALSTDTQYF. The CDR3 DNA sequence: TGCGCCAGCAGCTACGGACTAGCGGGAGCCCTGAGCACAGATACGCAGTATTTT. This sequence joins TRBV5-1 and TRBJ2-3, with 13 nucleotides matching TRBD2. Germline V gene sequence: CDR1 SGHRS, CDR2 YFSETQ. The V and J ends lost 3 bases and 0 bases, in that order; junction bases with no gene match: 7. There are 18 residues in the CDR3.

The J gene is TRBJ1-1, the V gene TRBV7-2; D call uncertain. This CDR3 spans 16 amino acids. The V end was cut by 1 base, the J end by 6 bases, with 18 bases between. Germline V lookup: CDR1 SGHTA, CDR2 FQGNSA. DNA of the CDR3: TGTGCCAGCAGCTTAGACGGGTCGGGCACGGCGCCTGAAGCTTTCTTT. This translates into CASSLDGSGTAPEAFF.

The rearrangement links TRBV30 to TRBJ2-1; TRBD1 aligns across 7 bases. There are 16 residues in the CDR3. Trimming cost V 4 bases and J 3 bases; bases outside gene matches: 12. Germline lookup yields CDR1 GTSNPN and CDR2 SVGIG (reference sequence). DNA of the CDR3: TGTGCCTGGACCTTGTTTGATTACAGGGGCTACAATGAGCAGTTCTTC. Translation: CAWTLFDYRGYNEQFF.

The chain combines TRBV10-1 with TRBJ2-3; D is unresolved. Trimming cost V 2 bases and J 1 base, with 7 bases left between them. The V gene's germline CDR1 is WNHNN and CDR2 SYGVQD (reference sequence). The CDR3 is made up of 14 amino acids. The CDR3 sequence is CASSEPGRTDTQYF. DNA of the CDR3: TGCGCCAGCAGTGAGCCAGGACGCACAGATACGCAGTATTTT.

This clone was observed a few times. This chain connects TRBV29-1 to TRBJ1-2; D ambiguous. Deletions cut 1 base from V and 6 bases from J, with 9 bases between. The CDR3 has 12 amino acids. Looked up from germline, CDR1 is SQVTM and CDR2 is ANQGSEA. In nucleotides, the CDR3 is TGCAGCGTTGAAGGTGGTAGGGATGGCTACACCTTC. It translates to CSVEGGRDGYTF.

The J gene is TRBJ1-5, the V gene TRBV30; D might be TRBD1 (5 bases). V was clipped by 1 base and J by 5 bases, with 12 bases between them. Looked up from germline, CDR1 is GTSNPN and CDR2 is SVGIG (reference sequence). The CDR3 covers 14 residues. CDR3 sequence (DNA): TGTGCCTGGAGTGCAGGGCGGGGGGATCAGCCCCAGCATTTT. Translated: CAWSAGRGDQPQHF.

J is TRBJ1-1 and V is TRBV5-1; the D is unclear. The CDR3 consists of 15 residues. Germline CDR1 SGHRS, CDR2 YFSETQ. V gave up 0 bases and J gave up 10 bases, with 19 bases separating them. CDR3 loop: CASSLGSQLLPVAFF. CDR3 in DNA: TGCGCCAGCAGCTTGGGATCACAGCTACTGCCTGTAGCTTTCTTT.

This rearrangement joins TRBV29-1 to TRBJ2-6; a possible D gene is TRBD1 (6 bases). With 6 bases removed from V and 0 bases from J, the gap between germline ends came to 12 bases. The CDR3 is 15 amino acids. Germline CDR1 and CDR2: SQVTM and ANQGSEA. The CDR3 spells CSVETGNSGANVLTF. CDR3 bases: TGCAGCGTCGAAACAGGGAACTCTGGGGCCAACGTCCTGACTTTC.

The chain joins TRBV6-5 to TRBJ1-1, with D tentatively TRBD1 (5 bases). The CDR3 extends over 14 amino acids. The germline CDR1 and CDR2 sequences are MNHEY and SVGAGI. Trimming left V 4 bases short and J 4 bases short, with 13 bases between. The CDR3 loop is CASSLGHRPTEAFF. CDR3 bases: TGTGCCAGCAGTTTGGGGCATAGGCCCACTGAAGCTTTCTTT.